A selection of T cell receptor beta chains follows, all from one sample in a study of memory CD4+ T cells and cytomegalovirus serostatus. TCRdb keeps only in-frame clones here, not all; method: immunoSEQ multiplex PCR. This sample has 52,000 or so clones; around 77% occur once, and the top ten carry around 1.5%. The sequencing sample was made of memory CD4+ T cells from blood. The receptors here all came from an adult in good health and CMV-seronegative. The CDR3 runs from the conserved cysteine through the conserved F or W. D genes are given only for firm matches. The size of a clone is reported for some rows only, either as once, few or many, or as a class for expanded clones.

clone_size	v_call	d_call	j_call	cdr3_aa	cdr3_nt
NA	TRBV7-2	TRBD1	TRBJ1-1	CASSLGGPGTVGTEAFF	TGTGCCAGCAGCTTAGGGGGCCCCGGGACAGTAGGGACTGAAGCTTTCTTT
few	TRBV4-3	TRBD2	TRBJ2-4	CASSQDRGGSLENIQYF	TGCGCCAGCAGCCAAGATCGTGGCGGGAGTCTCGAAAACATTCAGTACTTC
NA	TRBV5-1	NA	TRBJ1-1	CASSLVPSSMNTEAFF	TGCGCCAGCAGCTTGGTTCCTTCTAGTATGAACACTGAAGCTTTCTTT
NA	TRBV7-2	NA	TRBJ2-7	CASSPSVGPAYEQYF	TGTGCCAGCAGCCCTTCGGTTGGACCAGCCTACGAGCAGTACTTC
once	TRBV11-2	NA	TRBJ1-1	CASSLGRAGAFF	TGTGCCAGCAGCTTAGGCAGGGCGGGTGCTTTCTTT
NA	TRBV9	NA	TRBJ2-3	CASSADPRGTDTQYF	TGTGCCAGCAGCGCGGACCCCCGGGGCACAGATACGCAGTATTTT
few	TRBV9	NA	TRBJ1-5	CASSLDGDSNQPQHF	TGTGCCAGCAGCCTCGATGGGGATAGCAATCAGCCCCAGCATTTT
NA	TRBV4-2	NA	TRBJ2-7	CASSQDPRVGEQYF	TGTGCCAGCAGCCAAGATCCCCGCGTGGGCGAGCAGTACTTC
NA	TRBV5-4	NA	TRBJ1-1	CASSPVGRNTEAFF	TGTGCCAGCAGCCCGGTGGGGAGGAACACTGAAGCTTTCTTT
NA	TRBV7-2	TRBD1	TRBJ2-7	CASSFGTGAYEQYF	TGTGCCAGCAGCTTTGGGACAGGGGCCTACGAGCAGTACTTC
NA	TRBV10-2	NA	TRBJ1-4	CASSDRGGEKLFF	TGCGCCAGCAGTGACAGGGGTGGAGAAAAACTGTTTTTT
once	TRBV7-2	NA	TRBJ1-5	CASSLGFVQGNQPQHF	TGTGCCAGCAGCTTAGGATTCGTACAGGGAAATCAGCCCCAGCATTTT
NA	TRBV4-2	NA	TRBJ1-2	CASSQDRTQGNYGYTF	TGTGCCAGCAGCCAAGATAGAACGCAGGGAAACTATGGCTACACCTTC
NA	TRBV5-4	TRBD2	TRBJ2-3	CASTVAGGRLDTQYF	TGTGCCAGCACCGTAGCGGGGGGCCGTCTAGATACGCAGTATTTT
NA	TRBV7-2	TRBD1	TRBJ1-3	CASSSQGQGDTIYF	TGTGCCAGCAGCTCCCAAGGACAGGGAGACACCATATATTTT
NA	TRBV27	NA	TRBJ1-6	CASSSQGLNNSPLHF	TGTGCCAGCAGTTCACAGGGACTCAATAATTCACCCCTCCACTTT
few	TRBV11-2	TRBD1	TRBJ1-1	CASSPTGGPGGITEAFF	TGTGCCAGCAGCCCCACGGGAGGCCCAGGGGGAATTACTGAAGCTTTCTTT
NA	TRBV5-3	NA	TRBJ1-3	CARRPDSALRNTIYF	TGTGCCAGAAGACCGGATTCCGCTCTGCGAAACACCATATATTTT
NA	TRBV21-1	NA	TRBJ2-3	CASSSKLTGTSGGAITDTQYF	TGTGCCAGCAGCTCAAAGCTAACCGGGACTAGCGGGGGGGCAATAACAGATACGCAGTATTTT